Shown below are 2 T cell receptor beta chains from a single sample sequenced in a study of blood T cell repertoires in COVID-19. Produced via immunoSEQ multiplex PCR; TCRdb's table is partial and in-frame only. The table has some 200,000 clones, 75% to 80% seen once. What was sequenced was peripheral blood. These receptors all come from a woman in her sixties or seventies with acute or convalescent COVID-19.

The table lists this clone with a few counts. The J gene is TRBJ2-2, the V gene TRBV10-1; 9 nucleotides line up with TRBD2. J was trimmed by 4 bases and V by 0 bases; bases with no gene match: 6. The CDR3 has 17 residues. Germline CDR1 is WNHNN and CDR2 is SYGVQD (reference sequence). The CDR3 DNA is TGCGCCAGCAGTGAGTCTAGGGCTAGCGGGACCACCGGGGAGCTGTTTTTT. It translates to CASSESRASGTTGELFF.

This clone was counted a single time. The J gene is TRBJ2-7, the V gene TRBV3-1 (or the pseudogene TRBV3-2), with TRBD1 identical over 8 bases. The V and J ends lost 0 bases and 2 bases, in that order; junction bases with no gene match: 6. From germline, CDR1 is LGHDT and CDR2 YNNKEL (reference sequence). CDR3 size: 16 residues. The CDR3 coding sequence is TGTGCCAGCAGCCAAGATCTGGTACAGGGGGCCTACGAGCAGTACTTC. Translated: CASSQDLVQGAYEQYF.